This T cell receptor (beta chain) was identified in a study of blood T cell repertoires in COVID-19. Study in general: The cDNA or gDNA used as material had been derived from T cells, B-cell-depleted T cells, or PBMCs.

Per the germline V gene, CDR1 is SGHVS and CDR2 is FQNEAQ. The V segment lost 5 bases and the J segment 3 bases; nucleotides outside the gene matches: 11. CDR3 length: 16 amino acids. Per the original methods: Nucleated cell counts were estimated from reference gene primer amplification. The data were produced by immunoSEQ multiplex PCR, yet TCRdb's version contains in-frame clones alone and is incomplete. The V and J calls and clone size come from that table; D and trimming were worked out from the DNA. The sample includes about 190,000 clones, roughly 89% of them seen just once. Self-reported history from a screening survey and questionnaire set each donor's cohort.

Material: PBMCs or T cells enriched from blood (not recorded which). The TCR sequence derives from a woman in her thirties who had been exposed to COVID-19. V usage is TRBV7-8 and J usage is TRBJ1-1; 8 bases fit TRBD1. This CDR3 reads CASSRPGTGPDTEAFF. The CDR3 coding sequence is TGTGCCAGCAGCCGTCCCGGGACAGGTCCGGACACTGAAGCTTTCTTT.